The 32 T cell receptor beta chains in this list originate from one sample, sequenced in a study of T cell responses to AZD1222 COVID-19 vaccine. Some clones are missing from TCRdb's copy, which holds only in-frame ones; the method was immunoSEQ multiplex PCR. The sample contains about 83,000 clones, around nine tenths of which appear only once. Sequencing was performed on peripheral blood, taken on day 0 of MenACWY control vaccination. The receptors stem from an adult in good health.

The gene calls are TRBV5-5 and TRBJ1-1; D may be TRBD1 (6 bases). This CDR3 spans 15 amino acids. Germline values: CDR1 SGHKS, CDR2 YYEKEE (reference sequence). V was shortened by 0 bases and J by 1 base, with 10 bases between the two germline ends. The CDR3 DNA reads TGTGCCAGCAGCTTGGCGGGGGCCTCGAACACTGAAGCTTTCTTT. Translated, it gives CASSLAGASNTEAFF.

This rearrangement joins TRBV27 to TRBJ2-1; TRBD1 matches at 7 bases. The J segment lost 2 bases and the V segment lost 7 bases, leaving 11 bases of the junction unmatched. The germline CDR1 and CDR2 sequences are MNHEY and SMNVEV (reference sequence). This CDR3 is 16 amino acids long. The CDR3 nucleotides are TGTGCCAGCAAACTACAGGGGCTCCCTCCCTACAATGAGCAGTTCTTC. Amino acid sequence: CASKLQGLPPYNEQFF.

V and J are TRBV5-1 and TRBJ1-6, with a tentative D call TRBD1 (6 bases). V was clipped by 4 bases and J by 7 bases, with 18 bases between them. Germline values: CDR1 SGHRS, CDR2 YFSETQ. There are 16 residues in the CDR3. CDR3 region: CASSPVGQLWNSPLHF. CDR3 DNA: TGCGCCAGCAGCCCTGTTGGACAGCTGTGGAATTCACCCCTCCACTTT.

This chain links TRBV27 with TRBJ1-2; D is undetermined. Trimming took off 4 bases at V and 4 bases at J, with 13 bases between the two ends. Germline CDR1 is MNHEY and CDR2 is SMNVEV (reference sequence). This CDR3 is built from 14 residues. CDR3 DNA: TGTGCCAGCAGTTCGATGGGATTTGGCTATGGCTACACCTTC. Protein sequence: CASSSMGFGYGYTF.

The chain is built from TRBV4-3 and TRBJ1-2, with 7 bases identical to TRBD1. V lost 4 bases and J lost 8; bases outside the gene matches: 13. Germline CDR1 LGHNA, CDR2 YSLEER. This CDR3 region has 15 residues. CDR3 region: CASSLMDRPQGGYTF. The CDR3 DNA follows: TGCGCCAGCAGCCTTATGGACAGGCCCCAGGGCGGCTACACCTTC.

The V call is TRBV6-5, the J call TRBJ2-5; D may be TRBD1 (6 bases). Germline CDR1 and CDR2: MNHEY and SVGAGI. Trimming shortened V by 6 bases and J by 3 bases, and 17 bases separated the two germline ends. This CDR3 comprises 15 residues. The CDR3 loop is CASRPNWGLKETQYF. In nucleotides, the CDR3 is TGTGCCAGCAGGCCCAACTGGGGGCTAAAAGAGACCCAGTACTTC.

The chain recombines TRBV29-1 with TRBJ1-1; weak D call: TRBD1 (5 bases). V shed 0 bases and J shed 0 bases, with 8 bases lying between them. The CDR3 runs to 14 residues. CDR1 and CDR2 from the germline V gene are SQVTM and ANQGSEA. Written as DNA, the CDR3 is TGCAGCGTTGAAGAGGGGGAACTGAACACTGAAGCTTTCTTT. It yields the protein CSVEEGELNTEAFF.

The CDR3 reads CATSVKGARETQYF. CDR3 coding DNA: TGTGCCACCAGTGTAAAGGGGGCGAGAGAGACCCAGTACTTC. V and J are TRBV24-1 and TRBJ2-5, with 7 bases matching TRBD1. From germline, CDR1 is KGHDR and CDR2 SFDVKD. The CDR3 covers 14 residues. The V and J ends lost 5 bases and 4 bases, in that order; junction bases with no gene match: 6.

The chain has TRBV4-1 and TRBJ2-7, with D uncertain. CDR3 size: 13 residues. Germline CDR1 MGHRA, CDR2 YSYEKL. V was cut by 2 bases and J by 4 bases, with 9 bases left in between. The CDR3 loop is CASSQRTGYEQYF. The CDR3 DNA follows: TGCGCCAGCAGCCAAAGGACCGGATACGAGCAGTACTTC.

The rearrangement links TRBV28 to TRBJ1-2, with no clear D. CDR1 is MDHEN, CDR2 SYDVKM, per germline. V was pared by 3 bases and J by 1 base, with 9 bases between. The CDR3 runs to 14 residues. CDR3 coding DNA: TGTGCCAGCAGTTTCAGCGCCTTTAACTATGGCTACACCTTC. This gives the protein CASSFSAFNYGYTF.

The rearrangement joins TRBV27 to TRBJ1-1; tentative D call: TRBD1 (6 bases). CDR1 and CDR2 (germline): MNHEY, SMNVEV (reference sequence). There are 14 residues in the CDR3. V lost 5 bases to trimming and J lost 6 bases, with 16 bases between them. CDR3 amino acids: CASSPNPTGPEAFF. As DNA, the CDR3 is TGTGCCAGCAGTCCTAATCCGACAGGACCTGAAGCTTTCTTT.

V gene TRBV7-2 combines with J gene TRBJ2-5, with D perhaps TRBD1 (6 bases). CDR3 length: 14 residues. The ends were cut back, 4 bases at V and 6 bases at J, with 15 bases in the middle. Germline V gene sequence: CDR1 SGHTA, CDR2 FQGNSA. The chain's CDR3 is CASSYRQVQQTQYF. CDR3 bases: TGTGCCAGCAGCTACCGACAGGTTCAACAGACCCAGTACTTC.

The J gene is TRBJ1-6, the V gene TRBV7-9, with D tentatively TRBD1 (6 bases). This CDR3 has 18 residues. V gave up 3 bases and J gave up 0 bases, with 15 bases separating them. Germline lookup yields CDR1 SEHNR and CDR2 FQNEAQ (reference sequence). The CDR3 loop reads CASSFSDSLSSYNSPLHF. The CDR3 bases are TGTGCCAGCAGCTTCTCGGACAGCCTGAGCTCCTATAATTCACCCCTCCACTTT.

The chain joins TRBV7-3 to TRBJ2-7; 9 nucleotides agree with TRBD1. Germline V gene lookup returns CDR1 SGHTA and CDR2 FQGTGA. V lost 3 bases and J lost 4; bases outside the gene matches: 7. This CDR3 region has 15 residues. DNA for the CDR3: TGTGCCAGCAGCTTGGGGACAGGGAGATCGTACGAGCAGTACTTC. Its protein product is CASSLGTGRSYEQYF.

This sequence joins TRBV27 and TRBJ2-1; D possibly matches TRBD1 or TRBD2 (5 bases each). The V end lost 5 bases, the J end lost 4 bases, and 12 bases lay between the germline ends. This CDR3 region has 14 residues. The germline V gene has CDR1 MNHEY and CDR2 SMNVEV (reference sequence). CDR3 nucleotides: TGTGCCAGCAGTGCCTCGGGGCCGTACAATGAGCAGTTCTTC. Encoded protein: CASSASGPYNEQFF.

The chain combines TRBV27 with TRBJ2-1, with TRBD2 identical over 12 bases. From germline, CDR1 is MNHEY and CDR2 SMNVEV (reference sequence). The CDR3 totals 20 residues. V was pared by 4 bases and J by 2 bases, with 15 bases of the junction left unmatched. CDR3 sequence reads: CASSSLKLAGGSSAYNEQFF. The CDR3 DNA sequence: TGTGCCAGCAGTTCCCTAAAACTAGCGGGAGGCTCTTCTGCCTACAATGAGCAGTTCTTC.

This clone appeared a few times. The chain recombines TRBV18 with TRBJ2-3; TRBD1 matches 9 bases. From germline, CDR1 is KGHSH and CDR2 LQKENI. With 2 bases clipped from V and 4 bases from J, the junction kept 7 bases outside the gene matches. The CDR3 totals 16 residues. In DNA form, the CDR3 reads TGTGCCAGCTCACCAGGGACAGGGAGGCCCCCAGATACGCAGTATTTT. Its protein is CASSPGTGRPPDTQYF.

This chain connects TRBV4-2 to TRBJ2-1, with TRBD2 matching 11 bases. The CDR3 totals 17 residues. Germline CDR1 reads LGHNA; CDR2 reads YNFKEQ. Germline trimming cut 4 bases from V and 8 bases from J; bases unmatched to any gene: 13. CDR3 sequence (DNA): TGTGCCAGCAGCCCCGGGACTAGCGGACCCTACAATGATGAGCAGTTCTTC. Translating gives CASSPGTSGPYNDEQFF.

The CDR3 loop reads CASLGRDQETQYF. Written as DNA, the CDR3 is TGTGCCAGCCTTGGGCGGGACCAAGAGACCCAGTACTTC. The rearrangement joins TRBV5-6 to TRBJ2-5; TRBD2 is a possible D gene (5 bases). The CDR3 runs to 13 residues. Trimming pared 7 bases from V and 0 bases from J, leaving 10 bases between. Germline lookup yields CDR1 SGHDT and CDR2 YYEEEE.

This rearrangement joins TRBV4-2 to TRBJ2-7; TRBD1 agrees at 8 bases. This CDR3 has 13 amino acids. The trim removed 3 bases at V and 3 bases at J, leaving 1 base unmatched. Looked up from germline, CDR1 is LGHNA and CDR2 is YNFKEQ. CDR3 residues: CASSHTGGYEQYF. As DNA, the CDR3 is TGTGCCAGCAGCCATACAGGGGGCTACGAGCAGTACTTC.

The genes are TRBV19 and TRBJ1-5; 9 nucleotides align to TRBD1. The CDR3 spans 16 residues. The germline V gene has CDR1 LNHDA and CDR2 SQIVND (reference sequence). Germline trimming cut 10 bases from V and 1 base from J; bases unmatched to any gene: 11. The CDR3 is CATRDRERGSNQPQHF. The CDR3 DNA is TGTGCCACCAGGGACAGGGAAAGGGGGAGCAATCAGCCCCAGCATTTT.

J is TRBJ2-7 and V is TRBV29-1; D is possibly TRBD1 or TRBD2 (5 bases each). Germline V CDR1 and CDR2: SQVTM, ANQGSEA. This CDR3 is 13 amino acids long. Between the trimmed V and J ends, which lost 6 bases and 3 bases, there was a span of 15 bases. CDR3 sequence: CSVVGSTGYEQYF. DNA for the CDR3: TGCAGCGTCGTGGGGAGTACAGGCTACGAGCAGTACTTC.

The CDR3 loop is CASSVQSGNEQYF. The CDR3 DNA reads as TGTGCCAGCAGCGTACAGTCTGGTAACGAGCAGTACTTC. J is TRBJ2-7 and V is TRBV9, with D uncertain. The germline V gene has CDR1 SGDLS and CDR2 YYNGEE. Deletions cut 1 base from V and 5 bases from J, with 10 bases between. This CDR3 spans 13 amino acids.

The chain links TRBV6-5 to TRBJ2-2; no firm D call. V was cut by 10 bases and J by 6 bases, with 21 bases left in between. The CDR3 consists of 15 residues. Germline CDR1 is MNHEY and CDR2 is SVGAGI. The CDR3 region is CATLRAETGAGELFF. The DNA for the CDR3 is TGTGCCACCCTTAGGGCGGAGACGGGCGCCGGGGAGCTGTTTTTT.

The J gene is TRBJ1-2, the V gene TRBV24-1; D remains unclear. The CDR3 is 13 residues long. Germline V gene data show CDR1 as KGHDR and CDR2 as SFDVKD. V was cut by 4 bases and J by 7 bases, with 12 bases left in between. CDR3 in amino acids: CATSETVLGGYTF. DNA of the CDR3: TGTGCCACCAGTGAAACCGTGTTGGGTGGCTACACCTTC.

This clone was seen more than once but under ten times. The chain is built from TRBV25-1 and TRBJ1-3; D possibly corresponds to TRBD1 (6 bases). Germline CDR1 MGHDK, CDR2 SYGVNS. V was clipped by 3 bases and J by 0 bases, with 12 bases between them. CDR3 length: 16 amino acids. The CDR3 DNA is TGTGCCAGCAGTGATCAAAAGACAGGCTCTGGAAACACCATATATTTT. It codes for CASSDQKTGSGNTIYF.

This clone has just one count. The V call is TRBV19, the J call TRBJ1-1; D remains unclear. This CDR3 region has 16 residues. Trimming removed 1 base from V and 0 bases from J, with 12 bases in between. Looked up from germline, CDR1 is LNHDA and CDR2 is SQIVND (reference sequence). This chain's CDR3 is CASSIVDGLMNTEAFF. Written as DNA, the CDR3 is TGTGCCAGTAGTATAGTGGACGGTTTAATGAACACTGAAGCTTTCTTT.

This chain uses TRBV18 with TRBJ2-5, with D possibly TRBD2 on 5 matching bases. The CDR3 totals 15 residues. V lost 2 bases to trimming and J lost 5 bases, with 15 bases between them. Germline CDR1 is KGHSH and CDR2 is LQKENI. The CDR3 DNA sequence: TGTGCCAGCTCACCAGCGGGCGTGGGTTGGGAGACCCAGTACTTC. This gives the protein CASSPAGVGWETQYF.

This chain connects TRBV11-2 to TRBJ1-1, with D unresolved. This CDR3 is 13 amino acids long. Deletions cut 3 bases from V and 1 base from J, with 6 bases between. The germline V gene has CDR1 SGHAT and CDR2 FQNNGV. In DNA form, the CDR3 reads TGTGCCAGCAGCTTCTCCGGGAACACTGAAGCTTTCTTT. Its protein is CASSFSGNTEAFF.

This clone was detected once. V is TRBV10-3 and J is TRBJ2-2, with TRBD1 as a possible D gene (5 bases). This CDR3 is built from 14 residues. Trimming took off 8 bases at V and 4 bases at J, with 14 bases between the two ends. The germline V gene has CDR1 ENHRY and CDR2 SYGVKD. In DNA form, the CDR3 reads TGTGCCATCCCGTTGGGGCATCCCACCGGGGAGCTGTTTTTT. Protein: CAIPLGHPTGELFF.

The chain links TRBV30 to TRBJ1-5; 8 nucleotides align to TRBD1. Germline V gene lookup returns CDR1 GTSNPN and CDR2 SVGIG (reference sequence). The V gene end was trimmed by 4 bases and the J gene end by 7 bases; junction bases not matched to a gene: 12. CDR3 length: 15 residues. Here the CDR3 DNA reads TGTGCCTGGAAGAGCACCGGGACAGGAGGGCAGCCCCAGCATTTT. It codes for CAWKSTGTGGQPQHF.

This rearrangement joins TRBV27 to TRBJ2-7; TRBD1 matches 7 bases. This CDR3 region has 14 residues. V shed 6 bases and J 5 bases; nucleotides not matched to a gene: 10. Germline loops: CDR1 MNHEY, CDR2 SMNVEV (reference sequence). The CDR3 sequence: CASRPTTGPDEQYF. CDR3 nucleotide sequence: TGTGCCAGCAGGCCAACGACAGGGCCCGACGAGCAGTACTTC.